Following are 32 T cell receptor beta chains from one sample sequenced in a study of beta chain features in type 1 diabetes. Overall study findings and caveats: All four CD4+ subsets from Type 1 diabetes patients carried moderately but significantly shorter TCRB CDR3s.

What was sequenced were expressed TCRB transcripts, since all of the isolated RNA had been reverse transcribed. The data were produced by immunoSEQ multiplex PCR, yet TCRdb's version contains in-frame clones alone and is incomplete. Among 130,000 or so clones listed, around 9% were seen once. These receptors have no identified antigens. The specimen was central memory CD4+ T cells from blood. Source of these receptors: a man aged 30-40 years with type 1 diabetes.

Only a few counts were recorded for this clone. The chain is built from TRBV15 and TRBJ2-3, with 8 bases matching TRBD2. V dropped 1 base and J dropped 7; count of bases not matched to a gene: 10. The CDR3 extends over 16 amino acids. Per the germline V gene, CDR1 is LNHNV and CDR2 is YYDKDF (reference sequence). Here the CDR3 reads CATSRGGGGSSYTQYF. In nucleotides, the CDR3 is TGTGCCACCAGCAGAGGAGGCGGGGGGTCCTCATATACGCAGTATTTT.

The gene calls are TRBV5-1 and TRBJ1-1, with 7 bases identical to TRBD1. CDR1 SGHRS and CDR2 YFSETQ come from the germline V gene. The CDR3 consists of 15 residues. After removal of 4 bases from V and 0 bases from J, the junction contained 6 bases not matched to a gene. This CDR3 is CASSDDRVLNTEAFF. The CDR3, as DNA: TGCGCCAGCAGCGACGACAGGGTGTTGAACACTGAAGCTTTCTTT.

Only a few counts were recorded for this clone. This chain connects TRBV28 to TRBJ1-2, with D perhaps matching TRBD1 (6 bases). Germline values: CDR1 MDHEN, CDR2 SYDVKM. Trimming stripped 5 bases from V and 6 bases from J, with 16 bases between. The CDR3 loop spans 14 amino acids. CDR3 amino acids: CASSPPVQGNGYTF. The CDR3 DNA is TGTGCCAGCAGTCCCCCAGTGCAGGGGAATGGCTACACCTTC.

This clone was detected only a few times. This chain uses TRBV7-2 with TRBJ1-2; 9 nucleotides align to TRBD1. The CDR3 contains 13 residues. The V gene end was trimmed by 3 bases and the J gene end by 7 bases; junction bases not matched to a gene: 3. Germline V gives CDR1 SGHTA, CDR2 FQGNSA. The CDR3 loop is CASSFPTGGGYTF. DNA of the CDR3: TGTGCCAGCAGCTTCCCGACAGGGGGTGGCTACACCTTC.

This clone was picked up a small number of times. This sequence joins TRBV5-4 and TRBJ1-4, with TRBD1 identical over 8 bases. The V gene's germline CDR1 is SGHNT and CDR2 YYREEE (reference sequence). This CDR3 has 14 amino acids. Trimming removed 4 bases from V and 7 bases from J; junction bases left unmatched: 6. Here the CDR3 DNA reads TGTGCCAGCAGCGCCCAGGGGGCGGCTGAAAAACTGTTTTTT. This encodes CASSAQGAAEKLFF.

This clone was picked up a small number of times. The chain couples TRBV15 to TRBJ2-7; the match to TRBD1 covers 8 bases. The trim removed 6 bases at V and 3 bases at J, leaving 10 bases unmatched. This CDR3 has 15 residues. Germline CDR1 and CDR2: LNHNV and YYDKDF (reference sequence). The CDR3 nucleotides read TGTGCCACCAGAGATGGGACAGGAGCATTCTACGAGCAGTACTTC. This codes for CATRDGTGAFYEQYF.

This clone was seen more than once but under ten times. This chain uses TRBV28 with TRBJ2-1; 11 bases match TRBD2. The CDR3 totals 13 residues. Trimming took 8 bases from V and 4 from J; bases not matched to a gene: 1. Germline lookup yields CDR1 MDHEN and CDR2 SYDVKM. CDR3 residues: CASLAGGYNEQFF. CDR3 bases: TGTGCCAGCCTAGCGGGGGGTTACAATGAGCAGTTCTTC.

The chain links TRBV2 to TRBJ1-1, with 8 bases that match TRBD1. The germline CDR1 and CDR2 sequences are SNHLY and FYNNEI. CDR3 length equals 13 residues. V was pared by 6 bases and J by 3 bases, with 3 bases of the junction left unmatched. The CDR3 loop is CASRDRVDTEAFF. CDR3 in DNA: TGTGCCAGCAGGGACAGGGTGGACACTGAAGCTTTCTTT.

A note on this clone: Other DNA sequences in this sample translate to the same CDR3. This rearrangement joins TRBV9 to TRBJ2-5, with a tentative D call TRBD1 (7 bases). The CDR3 is 12 amino acids. Germline V lookup: CDR1 SGDLS, CDR2 YYNGEE. Trimming took 4 bases from V and 5 from J, leaving 9 bases between them. CDR3: CASSSGGETQYF. The CDR3 DNA is TGTGCCAGCAGCTCAGGGGGGGAGACCCAGTACTTC.

The rearrangement uses TRBV4-1 and TRBJ1-3; no clear D. The germline gives CDR1 MGHRA, CDR2 YSYEKL. Trimming cost V 0 bases and J 2 bases, with 8 bases left between them. The CDR3 contains 15 residues. For the CDR3, the DNA is TGCGCCAGCAGCCAAGATAGAACAGCTGGAAACACCATATATTTT. Its protein is CASSQDRTAGNTIYF.

The rearrangement uses TRBV14 and TRBJ2-7; D is ambiguous. The CDR3 has 11 amino acids. Trimming took 3 bases from V and 4 from J, leaving 4 bases between them. Germline CDR1 SGHDN, CDR2 FVKESK. CDR3 in amino acids: CASSHAYEQYF. The CDR3 DNA sequence: TGTGCCAGCAGCCACGCGTACGAGCAGTACTTC.

V is TRBV6-5 and J is TRBJ2-3; possibly TRBD2 for D (6 bases). Trimming shortened V by 8 bases and J by 1 base, and 13 bases separated the two germline ends. Germline CDR1 is MNHEY and CDR2 is SVGAGI. The CDR3 consists of 14 residues. The CDR3 is CASRTGVGTDTQYF. In nucleotides, the CDR3 is TGTGCCAGCCGGACGGGGGTGGGCACAGATACGCAGTATTTT.

This clone was counted a few times. The chain links TRBV7-2 to TRBJ1-6, with TRBD1 matching 8 bases. Losses at the gene ends were 5 bases for V and 9 bases for J; bases not matched to a gene: 9. Germline V gives CDR1 SGHTA, CDR2 FQGNSA. CDR3 length: 15 amino acids. This CDR3 is CASSTDRARGSPLHF. For the CDR3, the DNA is TGTGCCAGCAGCACGGACAGGGCGCGGGGTTCACCCCTCCACTTT.

This clone occurred a few times. The chain employs TRBV7-9 and TRBJ2-7, with no clear D. CDR3 length equals 11 residues. V dropped 5 bases and J dropped 1 base, with 3 bases sitting between them. Per germline, CDR1 SEHNR and CDR2 FQNEAQ (reference sequence). This chain's CDR3 is CASSPSYEQYF. In DNA form, the CDR3 reads TGTGCCAGCAGCCCGTCCTACGAGCAGTACTTC.

A few counts support this clone. The CDR3 coding sequence is TGTGCCAGCAGGTACGGGACTAGCGCCCCCTACGAGCAGTACTTC. Amino acid sequence: CASRYGTSAPYEQYF. The chain recombines TRBV6-6 with TRBJ2-7, with TRBD2 identical over 10 bases. Unmatched junction bases numbered 7, after V lost 6 bases and J lost 2 bases. Looked up from germline, CDR1 is MNHNY and CDR2 is SVGAGI (reference sequence). The CDR3 runs 15 residues.

The chain couples TRBV7-2 to TRBJ1-1; TRBD1 is a possible D gene (6 bases). The CDR3 consists of 14 residues. The germline V gene has CDR1 SGHTA and CDR2 FQGNSA. The germline V and J ends were trimmed by 2 bases and 8 bases, with 15 bases remaining between them. The chain's CDR3 is CASSLFRGPSEAFF. CDR3 DNA: TGTGCCAGCAGCTTATTCAGGGGTCCCTCCGAAGCTTTCTTT.

This clone has only a few counts. The V and J genes are TRBV11-2 and TRBJ2-7; perhaps TRBD1 as D (6 bases). The CDR3 length is 14 residues. CDR1 and CDR2 (germline): SGHAT, FQNNGV. Deletions cut 3 bases from V and 6 bases from J, with 15 bases between. The CDR3 bases are TGTGCCAGCAGCTTCACGGGGAACAGGGCCGAGCAGTACTTC. It is translated as CASSFTGNRAEQYF.

The rearrangement links TRBV5-4 to TRBJ1-1, with D unclear. Trimming removed 0 bases from V and 1 base from J, with 10 bases in between. Germline CDR1 reads SGHNT; CDR2 reads YYREEE (reference sequence). The CDR3 covers 15 residues. CDR3 coding DNA: TGTGCCAGCAGCTTGGGCCTACAGACGAACACTGAAGCTTTCTTT. It encodes CASSLGLQTNTEAFF.

This chain uses TRBV29-1 with TRBJ2-2, with no clear D. In germline, CDR1 is SQVTM, CDR2 ANQGSEA. The CDR3 runs 13 residues. Trimming stripped 4 bases from V and 3 bases from J, with 9 bases between. The chain's CDR3 is CSVAVADTGELFF. The CDR3, as DNA: TGCAGCGTTGCCGTGGCCGACACCGGGGAGCTGTTTTTT.

The chain couples TRBV11-2 to TRBJ2-3; 7 nucleotides match TRBD1. Germline V gene data show CDR1 as SGHAT and CDR2 as FQNNGV. The V segment lost 1 base and the J segment 4 bases; nucleotides outside the gene matches: 5. CDR3 length: 15 amino acids. CDR3 nucleotides: TGTGCCAGCAGCTTAGGTCTGACAGGGTCAGATACGCAGTATTTT. Its translation: CASSLGLTGSDTQYF. The variable domain in full, with the rest retrieved from reference TRBV11-2 and TRBJ2-3, is EAGVAQSPRYKIIEKRQSVAFWCNPISGHATLYWYQQILGQGPKLLIQFQNNGVVDDSQLPKDRFSAERLKGVDSTLKIQPAKLEDSAVYLCASSLGLTGSDTQYFGPGTRLTVL.

This clone was counted only a few times. This chain uses TRBV5-1 with TRBJ1-4; 7 nucleotides match TRBD1. The CDR3 is made up of 14 amino acids. The V segment lost 1 base and the J segment 11 bases; nucleotides outside the gene matches: 8. Per germline, CDR1 SGHRS and CDR2 YFSETQ. The CDR3 sequence: CASSLRGGGRKLFF. The DNA of the CDR3 is TGCGCCAGCAGCTTGAGAGGGGGCGGGAGGAAACTGTTTTTT.

This clone has just a few counts. This chain uses TRBV30 with TRBJ2-1; D is undetermined. Looked up from germline, CDR1 is GTSNPN and CDR2 is SVGIG (reference sequence). Trimming removed 1 base from V and 1 base from J, with 8 bases in between. The CDR3 extends over 14 amino acids. The CDR3 reads CAWSAGGSYNEQFF. DNA for the CDR3: TGTGCCTGGAGTGCCGGTGGTTCCTACAATGAGCAGTTCTTC.

The rearrangement joins TRBV5-6 to TRBJ1-1; D call uncertain. The CDR3 runs 15 residues. The V end was cut by 3 bases, the J end by 1 base, with 13 bases between. Germline V gene lookup returns CDR1 SGHDT and CDR2 YYEEEE. CDR3 region: CASSSSSAGNTEAFF. CDR3 coding DNA: TGTGCCAGCAGCTCGTCATCGGCGGGGAACACTGAAGCTTTCTTT.

This clone was seen only a few times. V is TRBV9 and J is TRBJ1-5, with D uncertain. The CDR3 sequence is 14 residues long. From germline, CDR1 is SGDLS and CDR2 YYNGEE. Deletions cut 0 bases from V and 8 bases from J, with 12 bases between. The CDR3 DNA reads TGTGCCAGCAGCGTAGGGCAGGCTAACGAGCCCCAGCATTTT. This translates into CASSVGQANEPQHF.

The rearrangement uses TRBV25-1 and TRBJ1-1; maybe TRBD1 (6 bases). The ends were cut back, 7 bases at V and 5 bases at J, with 17 bases in the middle. Germline CDR1 MGHDK, CDR2 SYGVNS. This CDR3 has 14 residues. The CDR3 nucleotides read TGTGCCAGCAAAAGGGGGGGCCCGGGGACTGAAGCTTTCTTT. This translates into CASKRGGPGTEAFF. Drawing the rest from reference TRBV25-1 and TRBJ1-1, the complete variable domain is EADIYQTPRYLVIGTGKKITLECSQTMGHDKMYWYQQDPGMELHLIHYSYGVNSTEKGDLSSESTVSRIRTEHFPLTLESARPSHTSQYLCASKRGGPGTEAFFGQGTRLTVV.

V gene TRBV12-5 combines with J gene TRBJ2-5; D gene ambiguous. The CDR3 is 13 residues long. V lost 6 bases, J lost 5 bases, and 13 bases lay in between. Germline lookup yields CDR1 LGHNT and CDR2 FRNRAP. The CDR3 loop reads CASGPTWRETQYF. CDR3 nucleotides: TGTGCTAGTGGACCCACGTGGCGGGAGACCCAGTACTTC.

The genes are TRBV5-4 and TRBJ1-2; unclear D gene. This CDR3 comprises 15 residues. V lost 0 bases and J 8 bases, leaving 17 bases between the germline ends. Looked up from germline, CDR1 is SGHNT and CDR2 is YYREEE (reference sequence). CDR3 in amino acids: CASSLVPREERGYTF. The CDR3 DNA is TGTGCCAGCAGCTTGGTACCGAGGGAAGAGAGGGGCTACACCTTC.

A few counts support this clone. This sequence joins TRBV7-2 and TRBJ2-1; D might be TRBD2 (5 bases). CDR1 is SGHTA and CDR2 is FQGNSA in the germline V gene. Trimming pared 2 bases from V and 6 bases from J, leaving 11 bases between. The CDR3 totals 14 residues. The CDR3 nucleotides read TGTGCCAGCAGCTTAAACCTAGCAGGCAATGAGCAGTTCTTC. Its protein is CASSLNLAGNEQFF.

The chain uses TRBV5-4 and TRBJ2-7; the D gene is possibly TRBD1 (6 bases). Per the germline V gene, CDR1 is SGHNT and CDR2 is YYREEE (reference sequence). The ends were cut back, 4 bases at V and 4 bases at J, with 6 bases in the middle. The CDR3 spans 11 residues. CDR3 coding DNA: TGTGCCAGCAGCGGACAGTACGAGCAGTACTTC. As protein: CASSGQYEQYF.

The V gene is TRBV7-2, the J gene TRBJ2-5; unclear D gene. The germline CDR1 and CDR2 sequences are SGHTA and FQGNSA. CDR3 length equals 13 residues. V was trimmed by 7 bases and J by 2 bases, leaving 11 bases between them. The CDR3 spells CASKVRVQETQYF. CDR3 bases: TGTGCCAGCAAAGTTCGAGTTCAAGAGACCCAGTACTTC.

This clone was seen a few times. This chain connects TRBV7-2 to TRBJ2-5; 11 nucleotides line up with TRBD2. Germline loops: CDR1 SGHTA, CDR2 FQGNSA. V lost 6 bases and J lost 4; bases outside the gene matches: 4. The CDR3 has 14 amino acids. In DNA, the CDR3 is TGTGCCAGCAGTAGCGGGGGGGCTGGAGAGACCCAGTACTTC. Residues: CASSSGGAGETQYF.

The sample holds a few counts of this clone. CDR3 residues: CASTQGREQYF. CDR3 coding DNA: TGTGCCAGCACACAGGGACGCGAGCAGTACTTC. The chain uses TRBV6-1 and TRBJ2-7, with D maybe TRBD1 (6 bases). V gave up 7 bases and J gave up 6 bases, with 10 bases separating them. From germline, CDR1 is MNHNS and CDR2 SASEGT. This CDR3 has 11 amino acids.